Following are 32 T cell receptor beta chains from one sample sequenced in a study of type 1 regulatory T cells. TCRdb reanalysed the reads using MiXCR and keeps one entry per CDR3 protein. The sample lists 60,000 to 70,000 distinct CDR3 sequences; 45% to 50% were seen once. Their antigen targets remain unknown. Specimen: cultured non-Tr1 T cells, either the whole culture or a sorted T cell fraction (not recorded which). The receptors here all came from a human donor in good health.

The CDR3 region has the DNA TGTGCCAGCAGTTCTCCGGGACAGGGGAACGCAGAGACCCAGTACTTC. It is translated as CASSSPGQGNAETQYF. The V and J genes are TRBV28 and TRBJ2-5, with 10 bases aligning to TRBD1. The junction had 9 bases not matched to a gene; V was cut back by 4 bases and J by 4 bases. The CDR3 is 16 amino acids. Looked up from germline, CDR1 is MDHEN and CDR2 is SYDVKM.

This clonotype came up a few times. The chain recombines TRBV6-6 with TRBJ1-3; the D gene is possibly TRBD1 (6 bases). In germline, CDR1 is MNHNY, CDR2 SVGAGI (reference sequence). This CDR3 has 17 residues. The ends were cut back, 2 bases at V and 3 bases at J, with 17 bases in the middle. The CDR3 loop is CASSYRPQGQVGNTIYF. The CDR3 bases are TGTGCCAGCAGTTACAGACCCCAGGGGCAGGTTGGAAACACCATATATTTT.

The J gene is TRBJ1-2, the V gene TRBV7-9; possible D gene TRBD1, 5 bases. The CDR3 is made up of 14 amino acids. The germline V and J ends were trimmed by 5 bases and 4 bases, with 14 bases remaining between them. Germline V gene data show CDR1 as SEHNR and CDR2 as FQNEAQ (reference sequence). CDR3 nucleotide sequence: TGTGCCAGCAGCCCGGGACGGGCATCCTATGGCTACACCTTC. It is translated as CASSPGRASYGYTF.

The CDR3 spells CASSPLGQVGNEQFF. CDR3 bases: TGTGCCAGCAGCCCGCTGGGACAGGTAGGCAATGAGCAGTTCTTC. The genes are TRBV7-9 and TRBJ2-1; 8 positions match TRBD1. The trim removed 5 bases at V and 6 bases at J, leaving 9 bases unmatched. This CDR3 comprises 15 residues. The germline V gene encodes CDR1 SEHNR and CDR2 FQNEAQ (reference sequence).

This clonotype was seen more than once but under ten times. V gene TRBV7-9 combines with J gene TRBJ2-5; unclear D gene. CDR3 length: 15 residues. Deletions cut 5 bases from V and 2 bases from J, with 15 bases between. The V gene's germline CDR1 is SEHNR and CDR2 FQNEAQ (reference sequence). Here the CDR3 DNA reads TGTGCCAGCAGCCTTCCAGGCCGAAAACAAGAGACCCAGTACTTC. Its translation is CASSLPGRKQETQYF.

This chain connects TRBV6-5 to TRBJ2-1, with no clear D. V lost 0 bases and J lost 0, with 9 bases in between. This CDR3 is 16 amino acids long. Germline V gene sequence: CDR1 MNHEY, CDR2 SVGAGI. The CDR3 here is CASSYSVLTSYNEQFF. The CDR3 DNA follows: TGTGCCAGCAGTTACTCGGTACTGACCTCCTACAATGAGCAGTTCTTC.

This chain joins TRBV12-3 or TRBV12-4 and TRBJ2-3, with 14 bases lining up with TRBD2. V shed 8 bases, J shed 0 bases, and the junction held 10 bases outside the gene matches. The CDR3 extends over 18 amino acids. The CDR3 loop reads CASGAGTSGGPSTDTQYF. In DNA, the CDR3 is TGTGCCAGCGGTGCCGGGACTAGCGGGGGCCCTAGCACAGATACGCAGTATTTT.

This clonotype was seen only a few times. This chain joins TRBV7-2 and TRBJ2-5; a weak D match, TRBD1 (5 bases). Germline V gene sequence: CDR1 SGHTA, CDR2 FQGNSA. Deletions cut 6 bases from V and 12 bases from J, with 23 bases between. CDR3 size: 14 residues. CDR3 DNA sequence: TGTGCCAGCAGTCCCTCCTCAAAGGCGACAGTAGAGTACTTC. This gives the protein CASSPSSKATVEYF.

The chain has TRBV6-2 or TRBV6-3 and TRBJ1-6; 7 nucleotides agree with TRBD1. Germline CDR1 reads MNHEY; CDR2 reads SVGEGT. The CDR3 extends over 14 amino acids. V shed 7 bases and J 7 bases; nucleotides not matched to a gene: 7. This CDR3 is CASTGRGWNSPLHF. Here the CDR3 DNA reads TGTGCCAGCACAGGCAGGGGGTGGAATTCACCCCTCCACTTT.

The rearrangement uses TRBV20-1 and TRBJ1-5; 9 nucleotides line up with TRBD1. The CDR3 totals 23 residues. The germline gives CDR1 DFQATT, CDR2 SNEGSKA (reference sequence). V trimming: 0 bases; J trimming: 3 bases; junction bases outside the gene matches: 27. The CDR3 sequence: CSARESQEDTGGAMGTYNQPQHF. CDR3 sequence (DNA): TGCAGTGCTAGAGAATCTCAGGAGGATACAGGGGGCGCGATGGGGACTTACAATCAGCCCCAGCATTTT.

This clonotype has only a few counts. The rearrangement joins TRBV20-1 to TRBJ1-4; D is perhaps TRBD1 (6 bases). The CDR3 totals 16 residues. V lost 5 bases and J 4 bases, leaving 20 bases between the germline ends. Germline V CDR1 and CDR2: DFQATT, SNEGSKA (reference sequence). CDR3 sequence: CSAQDRPRGYNEKLFF. The CDR3 nucleotides read TGCAGTGCTCAAGACAGGCCAAGGGGATATAATGAAAAACTGTTTTTT.

There are a few counts of this clonotype. V is TRBV2 and J is TRBJ2-7, with 8 bases fitting TRBD1. The V gene end was trimmed by 5 bases and the J gene end by 6 bases; junction bases not matched to a gene: 9. Germline V gives CDR1 SNHLY, CDR2 FYNNEI. The CDR3 runs to 14 residues. The CDR3 spells CASSYTGGQGEQYF. The CDR3 DNA reads TGTGCCAGCAGTTATACAGGGGGTCAGGGCGAGCAGTACTTC. Filled out from reference TRBV2 and TRBJ2-7, the complete variable domain reads EPEVTQTPSHQVTQMGQEVILRCVPISNHLYFYWYRQILGQKVEFLVSFYNNEISEKSEIFDDQFSVERPDGSNFTLKIRSTKLEDSAMYFCASSYTGGQGEQYFGPGTRLTVT.

The chain links TRBV9 to TRBJ2-7, with D perhaps matching TRBD1 (6 bases). Germline-derived CDR1 and CDR2 are SGDLS and YYNGEE. This CDR3 contains 15 residues. V was pared by 1 base and J by 1 base, with 12 bases between. This chain's CDR3 is CASSVTGHWSYEQYF. The CDR3 DNA follows: TGTGCCAGCAGCGTAACGGGACATTGGTCCTACGAGCAGTACTTC.

A word on this clonotype: The limits of the CDR3 on the DNA are not certain, so only TCRdb's listed CDR3 is given. The chain uses TRBV9 and TRBJ2-2; the table's D call of TRBD1 was not tested on the DNA. The length of the CDR3 is 15 amino acids, counting both ends. Per the germline V gene, CDR1 is SGDLS and CDR2 is YYNGEE. CDR3 loop: CASSALDRNTGSCFF.

The V gene is TRBV2, the J gene TRBJ2-7; 8 nucleotides line up with TRBD1. V trimming: 4 bases; J trimming: 8 bases; junction bases outside the gene matches: 4. The germline CDR1 and CDR2 sequences are SNHLY and FYNNEI. This CDR3 has 12 amino acids. The CDR3 reads CASSVRTGKQYF. DNA of the CDR3: TGTGCCAGCAGTGTACGGACAGGGAAGCAGTACTTC.

The chain uses TRBV20-1 and TRBJ1-1, with TRBD1 as a possible D gene (6 bases). Trimming pared 5 bases from V and 6 bases from J, leaving 10 bases between. The CDR3 consists of 11 residues. Germline assignment: CDR1 DFQATT and CDR2 SNEGSKA (reference sequence). The CDR3 reads CSAYRVPEAFF. The CDR3 coding sequence is TGCAGTGCTTACAGGGTCCCTGAAGCTTTCTTT.

This chain connects TRBV19 to TRBJ2-2; perhaps TRBD2 as D (6 bases). The CDR3 runs 16 residues. CDR1 is LNHDA and CDR2 is SQIVND in the germline V gene (reference sequence). The V end was cut by 1 base, the J end by 4 bases, with 13 bases between. CDR3 loop: CASSIAAGRTTGELFF. CDR3 bases: TGTGCCAGTAGTATAGCAGCGGGTCGTACCACCGGGGAGCTGTTTTTT.

The chain is built from TRBV6-1 and TRBJ2-7; TRBD1 matches at 9 bases. V lost 4 bases to trimming and J lost 2 bases; unmatched junction nucleotides: 9. The germline V gene has CDR1 MNHNS and CDR2 SASEGT. CDR3 size: 16 residues. The chain's CDR3 is CASSVSLGTGTYEQYF. CDR3 nucleotide sequence: TGTGCCAGCAGTGTTTCTTTGGGGACAGGGACCTACGAGCAGTACTTC.

The genes are TRBV2 and TRBJ2-5, with a weak D call TRBD1 (6 bases). The CDR3 length is 18 residues. Looked up from germline, CDR1 is SNHLY and CDR2 is FYNNEI. Trimming removed 6 bases at V and 3 bases at J, with 26 bases between. CDR3: CASRDQQGLGYSKETQYF. The CDR3 DNA is TGTGCCAGCAGGGACCAACAGGGATTGGGGTATTCGAAAGAGACCCAGTACTTC.

V usage is TRBV7-2 and J usage is TRBJ1-3, with TRBD1 matching over 7 bases. The germline V gene encodes CDR1 SGHTA and CDR2 FQGNSA. The CDR3 has 14 amino acids. J lost 2 bases, V lost 4 bases, and 2 bases had no gene match. CDR3: CASSSQGTGNTIYF. The CDR3 DNA is TGTGCCAGCAGCTCACAGGGGACTGGAAACACCATATATTTT.

This clonotype was observed once. The J gene is TRBJ2-5, the V gene TRBV7-2; TRBD2 matches at 8 bases. Per the germline V gene, CDR1 is SGHTA and CDR2 is FQGNSA. The CDR3 sequence is 16 residues long. The J segment lost 5 bases and the V segment lost 2 bases, leaving 10 bases of the junction unmatched. The CDR3: CASSLPVAGPWETQYF. The CDR3 DNA reads as TGTGCCAGCAGCTTACCTGTAGCGGGGCCTTGGGAGACCCAGTACTTC.

This clonotype was observed a handful of times. This chain links TRBV12-3 or TRBV12-4 with TRBJ1-5; D is unclear. V was cut by 0 bases and J by 3 bases, with 9 bases left in between. CDR3 length: 15 amino acids. The DNA for the CDR3 is TGTGCCAGCAGTTTAGCGCTCAGCTTCAATCAGCCCCAGCATTTT. Translation gives CASSLALSFNQPQHF.

CDR3 protein: CAWSGGGPLETQYF. The CDR3 nucleotides are TGTGCCTGGAGTGGCGGGGGGCCCTTAGAGACCCAGTACTTC. This chain uses TRBV30 with TRBJ2-5; TRBD2 matches at 8 bases. The germline V gene has CDR1 GTSNPN and CDR2 SVGIG (reference sequence). The CDR3 loop spans 14 amino acids. V lost 1 base to trimming and J lost 4 bases; unmatched junction nucleotides: 5.

The rearrangement links TRBV5-1 to TRBJ2-2, with 8 bases matching TRBD1. Germline CDR1 is SGHRS and CDR2 is YFSETQ. The length of the CDR3 is 16 residues. V lost 4 bases to trimming and J lost 8 bases; unmatched junction nucleotides: 13. CDR3 nucleotide sequence: TGCGCCAGCAGCCCTCTGGCAGGGGGCGTTTCGGGGGAGCTGTTTTTT. Protein sequence: CASSPLAGGVSGELFF.

The J gene is TRBJ2-1, the V gene TRBV7-3; 9 bases agree with TRBD2. With 5 bases clipped from V and 7 bases from J, the junction kept 9 bases outside the gene matches. Germline V gene sequence: CDR1 SGHTA, CDR2 FQGTGA. CDR3 length: 15 residues. CDR3: CASSPWTSEGNEQFF. The CDR3 nucleotides are TGTGCCAGCAGCCCCTGGACTAGCGAGGGAAATGAGCAGTTCTTC.

The V gene is TRBV5-1, the J gene TRBJ2-7; D unresolved. The length of the CDR3 is 12 residues. V was trimmed by 7 bases and J by 7 bases, leaving 15 bases between them. The germline V gene has CDR1 SGHRS and CDR2 YFSETQ. This CDR3 reads CASGQPWGEQYF. For the CDR3, the DNA is TGCGCCAGCGGTCAACCCTGGGGAGAGCAGTACTTC.

This clonotype was found a few times. This chain links TRBV7-2 with TRBJ1-1; D may be TRBD1 (6 bases). Germline CDR1 is SGHTA and CDR2 is FQGNSA. Trimming shortened V by 6 bases and J by 1 base, and 9 bases separated the two germline ends. This CDR3 comprises 13 residues. The CDR3 protein is CASRWTANTEAFF. The CDR3 nucleotides are TGTGCCAGCAGATGGACAGCGAACACTGAAGCTTTCTTT.

This clonotype was seen many times. V and J are TRBV7-9 and TRBJ1-1; a weak D match, TRBD1 (5 bases). Germline-derived CDR1 and CDR2 are SEHNR and FQNEAQ (reference sequence). Trimming pared 3 bases from V and 1 base from J, leaving 9 bases between. This CDR3 has 14 residues. CDR3 DNA: TGTGCCAGCAGCTTGGGAGGGGAGAACACTGAAGCTTTCTTT. Translated: CASSLGGENTEAFF.

This chain uses TRBV4-1 with TRBJ2-3; 7 nucleotides align to TRBD2. Germline V CDR1 and CDR2: MGHRA, YSYEKL. Trimming cost V 0 bases and J 2 bases; bases outside gene matches: 8. This CDR3 region has 17 residues. The CDR3 DNA reads TGCGCCAGCAGCCAAGATGGCGCAGCGGGGACCACAGATACGCAGTATTTT. Translating gives CASSQDGAAGTTDTQYF.

The J gene is TRBJ1-1, the V gene TRBV4-1, with no clear D. V gave up 0 bases and J gave up 3 bases, with 20 bases separating them. The germline CDR1 and CDR2 sequences are MGHRA and YSYEKL. CDR3 length: 18 residues. The CDR3 nucleotides are TGCGCCAGCAGCCAAGATACGTTAGTGGTGGCAAAGTACACTGAAGCTTTCTTT. Amino acid sequence: CASSQDTLVVAKYTEAFF.

The chain combines TRBV3-1 with TRBJ2-7; D is ambiguous. Germline loops: CDR1 LGHDT, CDR2 YNNKEL (reference sequence). The length of the CDR3 is 12 residues. V lost 1 base and J 1 base, leaving 2 bases between the germline ends. The CDR3 DNA follows: TGTGCCAGCAGCCAAGTGTCCTACGAGCAGTACTTC. It codes for CASSQVSYEQYF.

The chain joins TRBV12-3 or TRBV12-4 to TRBJ2-5, with D perhaps TRBD1 (5 bases). The V gene lost 5 bases and the J gene lost 1 base, with 20 bases spanning the gap. The CDR3 sequence is 17 residues long. The CDR3 protein is CASSPGQPANPQETQYF. Written as DNA, the CDR3 is TGTGCCAGCAGTCCAGGACAACCCGCAAACCCCCAAGAGACCCAGTACTTC.